One and the same sample provided the 23 T cell receptor beta chains below, sequenced in a study of T cell responses to AZD1222 COVID-19 vaccine. The assay was immunoSEQ multiplex PCR, and TCRdb's table has in-frame clones only and misses some. The sample has approximately 120,000 clones; 75% to 90% are singletons. This specimen was peripheral blood, taken on day 0 of AZD1222 vaccination. These receptors were collected from an adult in good health.

The V gene is TRBV4-1, the J gene TRBJ1-4; D gene ambiguous. V was clipped by 2 bases and J by 7 bases, with 14 bases between them. Per germline, CDR1 MGHRA and CDR2 YSYEKL. The CDR3 loop spans 15 amino acids. DNA of the CDR3: TGCGCCAGCAGCCAATTAAAGGGAGTCGGTGAAAAACTGTTTTTT. As protein: CASSQLKGVGEKLFF.

The chain employs TRBV4-2 and TRBJ1-1, with D unclear. CDR1 and CDR2 from the germline V gene are LGHNA and YNFKEQ. Trimming shortened V by 4 bases and J by 1 base, and 10 bases separated the two germline ends. The CDR3 spans 14 residues. CDR3 coding DNA: TGTGCCAGCAGCCCGGGCAGGACGAACACTGAAGCTTTCTTT. As protein: CASSPGRTNTEAFF.

The chain links TRBV28 to TRBJ1-5, with D hard to call. This CDR3 is 14 amino acids long. With 2 bases removed from V and 0 bases from J, the gap between germline ends came to 5 bases. CDR1 is MDHEN and CDR2 is SYDVKM in the germline V gene. CDR3 region: CASSLKNSNQPQHF. CDR3 nucleotide sequence: TGTGCCAGCAGTTTAAAAAATAGCAATCAGCCCCAGCATTTT.

V is TRBV27 and J is TRBJ1-4, with 12 bases aligning to TRBD1. CDR3 length: 14 residues. Trimming removed 8 bases from V and 8 bases from J; junction bases left unmatched: 6. CDR1 and CDR2 (germline): MNHEY, SMNVEV (reference sequence). The CDR3 is CASGTGTGGEKLFF. DNA for the CDR3: TGTGCCAGCGGAACGGGGACAGGGGGCGAAAAACTGTTTTTT. The full variable domain, in which reference TRBV27 and TRBJ1-4 provide the parts outside the CDR3, is EAQVTQNPRYLITVTGKKLTVTCSQNMNHEYMSWYRQDPGLGLRQIYYSMNVEVTDKGDVPEGYKVSRKEKRNFPLILESPSPNQTSLYFCASGTGTGGEKLFFGSGTQLSVL.

The J gene is TRBJ1-2, the V gene TRBV29-1, with 10 bases identical to TRBD1. Germline CDR1 SQVTM, CDR2 ANQGSEA. The J segment lost 3 bases and the V segment lost 3 bases, leaving 4 bases of the junction unmatched. The CDR3 loop spans 14 amino acids. In DNA form, the CDR3 reads TGCAGCGTTGATTTGGGACAGGGGTACTATGGCTACACCTTC. This sequence encodes CSVDLGQGYYGYTF.

The chain carries TRBV30 and TRBJ1-1, with D tentatively TRBD1 (5 bases). The germline gives CDR1 GTSNPN, CDR2 SVGIG (reference sequence). The CDR3 is 13 residues long. The V gene lost 2 bases and the J gene lost 0 bases, with 7 bases spanning the gap. The CDR3 region is CAWSWGMNTEAFF. The CDR3 bases are TGTGCCTGGAGTTGGGGGATGAACACTGAAGCTTTCTTT.

In this sample, this clone turned up once. The chain joins TRBV4-3 to TRBJ2-7; 9 bases align to TRBD2. The CDR3 contains 17 residues. Germline CDR1 is LGHNA and CDR2 is YSLEER. V trimming: 0 bases; J trimming: 6 bases; junction bases outside the gene matches: 12. The CDR3 here is CASSQDRLAVPRGEQYF. The CDR3 region has the DNA TGCGCCAGCAGCCAAGATAGACTAGCGGTTCCCCGAGGCGAGCAGTACTTC.

CDR3 protein: CASSGTSRPVGDEQYF. The CDR3 DNA reads TGTGCCAGCAGTGGGACTAGCCGGCCTGTGGGTGACGAGCAGTACTTC. The V and J genes are TRBV6-1 and TRBJ2-7, with TRBD2 identical over 8 bases. Germline CDR1 and CDR2: MNHNS and SASEGT. V was pared by 4 bases and J by 5 bases, with 13 bases of the junction left unmatched. The length of the CDR3 is 16 residues.

The chain recombines TRBV3-1 (or the pseudogene TRBV3-2) with TRBJ1-3; no definite D call. V shed 0 bases and J shed 0 bases, with 6 bases lying between them. This CDR3 contains 15 residues. The germline V gene encodes CDR1 LGHDT and CDR2 YNNKEL (reference sequence). The CDR3 sequence is CASSQDLSSGNTIYF. CDR3 nucleotides: TGTGCCAGCAGCCAAGACCTAAGCTCTGGAAACACCATATATTTT.

The chain links TRBV24-1 to TRBJ2-2, with a tentative D call TRBD2 (6 bases). The germline V gene encodes CDR1 KGHDR and CDR2 SFDVKD. The CDR3 is 18 residues long. Trimming removed 5 bases at V and 2 bases at J, with 20 bases between. The CDR3 spells CATSATGEVRRNTGELFF. CDR3 in DNA: TGTGCCACCAGTGCCACGGGGGAGGTCCGACGAAACACCGGGGAGCTGTTTTTT.

This chain connects TRBV28 to TRBJ1-5; D is unclear. CDR3 size: 12 residues. Germline loops: CDR1 MDHEN, CDR2 SYDVKM. V was pared by 2 bases and J by 6 bases, with 5 bases between. The CDR3 protein is CASSLMGQPQHF. CDR3 DNA sequence: TGTGCCAGCAGTTTAATGGGTCAGCCCCAGCATTTT.

The genes are TRBV16 and TRBJ1-4, with D possibly being TRBD1 (5 bases). Trimming took off 2 bases at V and 7 bases at J, with 14 bases between the two ends. Germline CDR1 KGHSY, CDR2 FQNENV. CDR3 length: 15 residues. The CDR3 here is CASSQARDGTEKLFF. The CDR3 region has the DNA TGTGCCAGCAGCCAAGCCCGGGACGGGACTGAAAAACTGTTTTTT. The variable domain in full, with the rest retrieved from reference TRBV16 and TRBJ1-4, is GEEVAQTPKHLVRGEGQKAKLYCAPIKGHSYVFWYQQVLKNEFKFLISFQNENVFDETGMPKERFSAKCLPNSPCSLEIQATKLEDSAVYFCASSQARDGTEKLFFGSGTQLSVL.

The V call is TRBV6-2 or TRBV6-3, the J call TRBJ2-7; the D gene could be TRBD1 or TRBD2 (5 bases each). Trimming stripped 0 bases from V and 6 bases from J, with 9 bases between. Germline CDR1 is MNHEY and CDR2 is SVGEGT. The CDR3 runs to 13 residues. The CDR3 loop reads CASSYSKGTEQYF. The CDR3 DNA follows: TGTGCCAGCAGTTACTCGAAAGGGACCGAGCAGTACTTC.

The chain carries TRBV18 and TRBJ2-3; 8 positions agree with TRBD1. Germline CDR1 is KGHSH and CDR2 is LQKENI. J lost 5 bases, V lost 5 bases, and 6 bases had no gene match. The CDR3 loop spans 14 amino acids. For the CDR3, the DNA is TGTGCCAGCTCAGCATCCGGGACAGGAGATACGCAGTATTTT. Its protein is CASSASGTGDTQYF.

This clone was observed a single time. This rearrangement joins TRBV4-1 to TRBJ1-6; perhaps TRBD1 as D (5 bases). The CDR3 covers 15 residues. Germline loops: CDR1 MGHRA, CDR2 YSYEKL. Trimming removed 4 bases at V and 8 bases at J, with 15 bases between. CDR3 in DNA: TGCGCCAGCAGCCTTCCTCAGGGTAGGGATTCACCCCTCCACTTT. This sequence encodes CASSLPQGRDSPLHF.

The chain links TRBV30 to TRBJ2-7; 11 positions agree with TRBD2. Germline V CDR1 and CDR2: GTSNPN, SVGIG (reference sequence). This CDR3 has 16 residues. V lost 0 bases to trimming and J lost 2 bases; unmatched junction nucleotides: 6. The CDR3 loop is CAWSVYGTSGTYEQYF. The CDR3 region has the DNA TGTGCCTGGAGTGTTTACGGGACTAGCGGTACCTACGAGCAGTACTTC.

The J gene is TRBJ2-1, the V gene TRBV5-1, with D perhaps matching TRBD1 or TRBD2 (5 bases each). The germline V and J ends were trimmed by 0 bases and 9 bases, with 19 bases remaining between them. The length of the CDR3 is 16 residues. Germline CDR1 and CDR2: SGHRS and YFSETQ. Here the CDR3 reads CASSLGYRTPSSEQFF. CDR3 nucleotide sequence: TGCGCCAGCAGCTTGGGATACAGGACTCCCTCGAGTGAGCAGTTCTTC.

V usage is TRBV6-5 and J usage is TRBJ2-1; D might be TRBD2 (5 bases). The CDR3 is 13 amino acids. The germline V gene encodes CDR1 MNHEY and CDR2 SVGAGI. Trimming pared 1 base from V and 8 bases from J, leaving 9 bases between. This CDR3 reads CASSYYGRDEQFF. The CDR3, as DNA: TGTGCCAGCAGTTACTACGGGCGGGATGAGCAGTTCTTC.

The chain recombines TRBV19 with TRBJ2-1, with 10 bases fitting TRBD2. The trim removed 1 base at V and 3 bases at J, leaving 9 bases unmatched. Germline V CDR1 and CDR2: LNHDA, SQIVND (reference sequence). This CDR3 has 18 amino acids. The CDR3 sequence is CASSIGSGGATRYNEQFF. The DNA for the CDR3 is TGTGCCAGTAGTATAGGGAGCGGGGGGGCCACTCGCTACAATGAGCAGTTCTTC.

This rearrangement joins TRBV5-6 to TRBJ1-5; a weak D match, TRBD1 (6 bases). The germline CDR1 and CDR2 sequences are SGHDT and YYEEEE. V was trimmed by 1 base and J by 6 bases, leaving 14 bases between them. CDR3 length: 15 amino acids. CDR3 protein: CASSLRGRGGQPQHF. CDR3 coding DNA: TGTGCCAGCAGCTTGAGGGGCAGGGGTGGTCAGCCCCAGCATTTT.

In this sample, this clone turned up a few times. The chain uses TRBV10-3 and TRBJ2-3; 7 bases map to TRBD2. This CDR3 region has 18 residues. The V gene's germline CDR1 is ENHRY and CDR2 SYGVKD. Trimming took 0 bases from V and 2 from J; bases not matched to a gene: 11. The CDR3 DNA reads as TGTGCCATCAGTGAGTCCCCTCCTAGCGGACGATTCACAGATACGCAGTATTTT. Its protein product is CAISESPPSGRFTDTQYF.

The genes are TRBV3-1 (or the pseudogene TRBV3-2) and TRBJ2-7; a weak D match, TRBD1 (5 bases). V gave up 5 bases and J gave up 2 bases, with 13 bases separating them. Germline V gene sequence: CDR1 LGHDT, CDR2 YNNKEL (reference sequence). The CDR3 runs to 14 residues. The CDR3 region is CASSADLGPYEQYF. CDR3 bases: TGTGCCAGCAGCGCAGACCTGGGGCCCTACGAGCAGTACTTC.

The rearrangement links TRBV28 to TRBJ1-1; 7 positions match TRBD1. The CDR3 runs to 14 residues. J gave up 8 bases and V 1 base, and 7 bases lay outside the gene matches. Germline V gene lookup returns CDR1 MDHEN and CDR2 SYDVKM. DNA of the CDR3: TGTGCCAGCAGTTTATACGGGACAGAGGGAGAAGCTTTCTTT. Translating gives CASSLYGTEGEAFF.